The source of this T cell receptor beta chain is a study of T cells in Graves' hyperthyroidism and ophthalmopathy. Overall study context: Peripheral blood draws took place at initial diagnosis, ahead of any treatment.

The V end was cut by 2 bases, the J end by 4 bases, with 13 bases between. The CDR3 sequence is 14 residues long. CDR1 and CDR2 from the germline V gene are GTSNPN and SVGIG (reference sequence). Regions amplified from RNA transcripts were the TCR beta CDR3 regions. When the TCR CDR3 underwent first-round RT-PCR, the HTBI primer set was used. MiXCR, run by TCRdb on the multiplex PCR reads, gives a single entry per CDR3 protein. Of some 420,000 distinct CDR3 sequences in the sample, roughly 13% were seen once. Hyperthyroidism had been newly diagnosed in patients aged 18 to 65, and its duration was under 2 months. Every diagnosis used clinical symptoms, serum thyroxine and TRAb, thyroid ultrasound and orbital computed tomography. This clonotype was recorded many times.

This clonotype was obtained from a woman aged 18-30 years with Graves' hyperthyroidism. The sequencing input was blood. The genes are TRBV30 and TRBJ2-3; D gene uncertain. The CDR3 DNA reads TGTGCCTGGAGTAGGCTAGAGACGTCAGATACGCAGTATTTT. This sequence encodes CAWSRLETSDTQYF.